These 20 T cell receptor beta chains originate from one sample sequenced in a study of blood T cells in healthy people across ages. The use of a sample-barcoded 5' primer and a J-beta primer mix characterized a second PCR of roughly 7 to 11 cycles. One entry per CDR3 protein, called by TCRdb with MiXCR from the 5' RACE reads. The table shows 890,000 or so distinct CDR3 sequences, with 62% occurring only once. The sequencing sample was made of blood. These receptors all come from a man aged 25-45 years in good health.

CDR3 nucleotide sequence: TGCGCCAGCTGCGGACAGGCGGATACTGAAGCTTTCTTT. This translates into CASCGQADTEAFF. The genes are TRBV5-1 and TRBJ1-1; 7 bases fit TRBD1. J was trimmed by 5 bases and V by 7 bases; bases with no gene match: 8. CDR3 length: 13 residues. Looked up from germline, CDR1 is SGHRS and CDR2 is YFSETQ.

This chain joins TRBV12-3 or TRBV12-4 and TRBJ2-7, with TRBD1 matching 8 bases. With V trimmed by 3 bases and J by 5 bases, 6 bases remained unmatched. This CDR3 is built from 14 residues. For the CDR3, the DNA is TGTGCCAGCAGTTTGGGCGCAGGGGGCGACGAGCAGTACTTC. Its translation is CASSLGAGGDEQYF.

This chain connects TRBV9 to TRBJ1-3; the D is unclear. Trimming took off 0 bases at V and 3 bases at J, with 10 bases between the two ends. The V gene's germline CDR1 is SGDLS and CDR2 YYNGEE. This CDR3 comprises 15 residues. As DNA, the CDR3 is TGTGCCAGCAGCGTAGCGACGGAGCATGGAAACACCATATATTTT. Encoded protein: CASSVATEHGNTIYF.

This clonotype was detected only a few times. The chain joins TRBV20-1 to TRBJ2-7; D might be TRBD1 (5 bases). V lost 0 bases and J 4 bases, leaving 7 bases between the germline ends. Germline CDR1 DFQATT, CDR2 SNEGSKA (reference sequence). This CDR3 is built from 12 residues. In DNA, the CDR3 is TGCAGTGCTAGAGAGGGGCAGTACGAGCAGTACTTC. This encodes CSAREGQYEQYF.

This clonotype was detected only a few times. The chain joins TRBV6-5 to TRBJ2-1; 11 nucleotides align to TRBD2. The junction had 3 bases not matched to a gene; V was cut back by 5 bases and J by 3 bases. From germline, CDR1 is MNHEY and CDR2 SVGAGI. The CDR3 sequence is 15 residues long. CDR3 sequence: CASSPSGGIYNEQFF. As DNA, the CDR3 is TGTGCCAGCAGTCCTAGCGGGGGGATCTACAATGAGCAGTTCTTC.

The chain combines TRBV28 with TRBJ1-5; no firm D call. The CDR3 has 16 residues. Germline-derived CDR1 and CDR2 are MDHEN and SYDVKM. The ends were cut back, 8 bases at V and 0 bases at J, with 17 bases in the middle. CDR3 loop: CASSKPPGTSNQPQHF. In DNA, the CDR3 is TGTGCCAGCTCTAAGCCTCCGGGAACTAGCAATCAGCCCCAGCATTTT.

This clonotype was observed a handful of times. This sequence joins TRBV20-1 and TRBJ2-3; 10 nucleotides match TRBD2. Trimming removed 3 bases from V and 2 bases from J; junction bases left unmatched: 5. Germline V gives CDR1 DFQATT, CDR2 SNEGSKA (reference sequence). The CDR3 contains 15 residues. CDR3 loop: CSASTSGAYTDTQYF. The CDR3 coding sequence is TGCAGTGCTAGTACTAGCGGGGCTTACACAGATACGCAGTATTTT.

The chain carries TRBV20-1 and TRBJ2-6; maybe TRBD1 (6 bases). V lost 2 bases, J lost 1 base, and 12 bases lay in between. The V gene's germline CDR1 is DFQATT and CDR2 SNEGSKA (reference sequence). CDR3 size: 16 residues. CDR3 bases: TGCAGTGCTAGACATCAGGGGCAGTCTGGGGCCAACGTCCTGACTTTC. Its protein is CSARHQGQSGANVLTF.

The CDR3 spells CSGQTGGSYNEQFF. CDR3 sequence (DNA): TGCAGTGGCCAGACAGGGGGCTCCTACAATGAGCAGTTCTTC. The J gene is TRBJ2-1, the V gene TRBV20-1; 9 bases match TRBD1. Germline lookup yields CDR1 DFQATT and CDR2 SNEGSKA (reference sequence). The CDR3 consists of 14 residues. Trimming at V came to 7 bases and at J to 0 bases, leaving 4 bases not matched to a gene.

The chain has TRBV29-1 and TRBJ2-1; D may be TRBD1 or TRBD2 (5 bases each). The CDR3 sequence is 13 residues long. V gave up 3 bases and J gave up 5 bases, with 11 bases separating them. CDR1 and CDR2 from the germline V gene are SQVTM and ANQGSEA. This chain's CDR3 is CSVDRGGNNEQFF. CDR3 sequence (DNA): TGCAGCGTTGACCGGGGCGGAAACAATGAGCAGTTCTTC.

The chain combines TRBV27 with TRBJ2-1; possible D gene TRBD1, 5 bases. CDR3 length: 14 amino acids. The V and J ends lost 3 bases and 4 bases respectively, with 10 bases between them. Germline CDR1 MNHEY, CDR2 SMNVEV (reference sequence). This chain's CDR3 is CASSFRAFYNEQFF. CDR3 bases: TGTGCCAGCAGTTTCAGGGCGTTTTACAATGAGCAGTTCTTC.

This clonotype has a handful of counts. The chain uses TRBV12-3 or TRBV12-4 and TRBJ2-3, with TRBD2 identical over 10 bases. CDR3 size: 16 residues. With 3 bases clipped from V and 0 bases from J, the junction kept 3 bases outside the gene matches. CDR3: CASSLSSGRSTDTQYF. CDR3 bases: TGTGCCAGCAGTTTGTCTAGCGGGAGAAGCACAGATACGCAGTATTTT.

This clonotype was seen at least ten times. The V call is TRBV15, the J call TRBJ2-5, with unresolved D. The germline V gene encodes CDR1 LNHNV and CDR2 YYDKDF (reference sequence). With 0 bases removed from V and 5 bases from J, the gap between germline ends came to 7 bases. The CDR3 is 13 residues long. In nucleotides, the CDR3 is TGTGCCACCAGCAGAGATCTAGGGGAGACCCAGTACTTC. Protein: CATSRDLGETQYF.

This clonotype was counted between two and nine times. The V call is TRBV4-3, the J call TRBJ2-7; possibly TRBD1 for D (6 bases). V lost 4 bases and J 3 bases, leaving 16 bases between the germline ends. CDR3 size: 15 residues. Germline CDR1 is LGHNA and CDR2 is YSLEER. CDR3 DNA sequence: TGCGCCAGCAGCCTGAGGGGCCAAGGGGGCTACGAGCAGTACTTC. It is translated as CASSLRGQGGYEQYF.

The V call is TRBV5-6, the J call TRBJ2-1, with D possibly being TRBD1 or TRBD2 (5 bases each). The V gene's germline CDR1 is SGHDT and CDR2 YYEEEE. V lost 1 base to trimming and J lost 10 bases, with 12 bases between them. This CDR3 comprises 13 residues. This CDR3 reads CASSLPGWGEQFF. DNA for the CDR3: TGTGCCAGCAGCTTGCCTGGCTGGGGGGAGCAGTTCTTC.

Here the CDR3 DNA reads TGCAGCGCCCCTTCCGGGACAGGGGGAGATACGCAGTATTTT. Translating gives CSAPSGTGGDTQYF. J is TRBJ2-3 and V is TRBV29-1, with 11 bases matching TRBD1. Looked up from germline, CDR1 is SQVTM and CDR2 is ANQGSEA. After removal of 7 bases from V and 5 bases from J, the junction contained 8 bases not matched to a gene. This CDR3 is built from 14 residues.

The V call is TRBV27, the J call TRBJ1-5; D might be TRBD1 (5 bases). V dropped 2 bases and J dropped 9 bases, with 14 bases sitting between them. The germline V gene has CDR1 MNHEY and CDR2 SMNVEV (reference sequence). CDR3 length: 14 residues. CDR3 nucleotides: TGTGCCAGCAGTTTAATAGGTCGGGGCCGGCCCCAGCATTTT. This sequence encodes CASSLIGRGRPQHF.

The J gene is TRBJ2-7, the V gene TRBV5-1, with 7 nucleotides matching TRBD1. The CDR3 contains 14 residues. V shed 2 bases and J 5 bases; nucleotides not matched to a gene: 7. Germline CDR1 reads SGHRS; CDR2 reads YFSETQ. CDR3 sequence: CASSFTGQLNEQYF. The CDR3 bases are TGCGCCAGCAGCTTTACGGGACAGCTCAACGAGCAGTACTTC.

The V and J genes are TRBV29-1 and TRBJ2-7; TRBD1 agrees at 12 bases. The CDR3 length is 15 residues. Germline CDR1 and CDR2: SQVTM and ANQGSEA. With V trimmed by 4 bases and J by 4 bases, 8 bases remained unmatched. The CDR3 is CSVVLGTGGWYEQYF. The CDR3 DNA is TGCAGCGTTGTCCTTGGGACAGGGGGCTGGTACGAGCAGTACTTC.

The chain carries TRBV7-2 and TRBJ2-2, with D perhaps matching TRBD2 (5 bases). The CDR3 spans 14 residues. The germline V and J ends were trimmed by 5 bases and 3 bases, with 10 bases remaining between them. Germline lookup yields CDR1 SGHTA and CDR2 FQGNSA. The CDR3 nucleotides read TGTGCCAGCAGCCCCTGGACTGACACCGGGGAGCTGTTTTTT. Translation gives CASSPWTDTGELFF. The variable domain in full, with the rest retrieved from reference TRBV7-2 and TRBJ2-2, is GAGVSQSPSNKVTEKGKDVELRCDPISGHTALYWYRQSLGQGLEFLIYFQGNSAPDKSGLPSDRFSAERTGGSVSTLTIQRTQQEDSAVYLCASSPWTDTGELFFGEGSRLTVL.